This T cell receptor (beta chain) was obtained from a study of blood T cell repertoires in COVID-19 (dated by TCRdb to 2020 to 2021). Looking at the study overall: Samples from collaborators originated in the United States, Italy and Spain and spanned both the acute and convalescent phases of COVID-19. The material from the prospective study consisted of cDNA or gDNA derived from T cells, B-cell-depleted T cells, or PBMCs. Subjects who had been exposed to COVID-19, were actively infected with it, or had recovered from it provided the deeply sampled blood TCRbeta repertoires that made up the dataset. The repertoires were made available in a free public database intended to serve as a resource for research on the immune response to SARS-CoV-2. Samples were obtained from the ongoing ImmuneRACE study (first 160 participants) and from over 1,000 subjects provided by 6 global collaborators. Nearly every sample came with metadata listing a de-identified subject ID, COVID-19 status, age in years and sex. Where available, HLA class I and class II types were obtained from metadata supplied by the sample provider rather than from assay-based typing. Beyond this particular receptor, the publication reports: Clinical and demographic metadata were provided uncurated, with the amount varying by source and participant.

V was cut back by 0 bases and J by 2 bases, leaving a gap of 9 bases between them. The CDR3, cysteine through phenylalanine, is 15 amino acids long. Left in the record is the CDR3 DNA by itself, 45 bases read in frame from the first base. In the germline V gene, CDR1 corresponds to SGHTS and CDR2 to YDEGEE. A note on this clone: The specificity of this receptor is unknown. Base-call qualities are not available, and no considerably larger clone is one nucleotide away.

TCRbeta CDR3 regions were amplified from genomic DNA using the immunoSEQ Assay, a bias-controlled multiplex PCR. The authors' analysis ran thus. The number of nucleated cells in each sample was estimated from the amplification of reference gene primers within the assay. Sequence reads were collapsed and filtered to measure the absolute abundance of every unique TCRbeta CDR3 rearrangement. For each sample, productive Simpson clonality was calculated as the square root of Simpson's diversity index across productive rearrangements. TCRdb re-hosts the immuneACCESS table, in-frame sequences only. Its copies lack some clones; in the studies checked, an unresolved V gene accounts for under half of them, and the cause for the rest is not known. Clonal size and the V and J genes are those of that table, whereas D and trimming came from the DNA. In all, the sample holds roughly 250,000 clones, and approximately 87% of those were seen once. Around 2.5% of the sample goes to the ten largest clones.

Each collaborating institution followed its own protocols to collect whole blood in K2EDTA tubes. For TCRbeta analysis, collaborators shipped samples as frozen whole blood, isolated PBMCs, or DNA extracted from either of those sample types. Recombination joined TRBV5-8 with TRBJ1-3; the D gene is perhaps TRBD1, from 6 matching bases. The clonotype was recovered from a woman aged 45-60 years with acute or convalescent COVID-19. Source material: peripheral blood. The CDR3 protein is CASSLGTGTGNTIYF. The nucleotide sequence reads as follows: TGTGCCAGCAGCTTGGGAACAGGGACTGGAAACACCATATATTTT. The entire variable domain, with the stretches around the CDR3 drawn from the reference TRBV5-8 and TRBJ1-3 proteins, is EAGVTQSPTHLIKTRGQQATLRCSPISGHTSVYWYQQALGLGLQFLLWYDEGEERNRGNFPPRFSGRQFPNYSSELNVNALELEDSALYLCASSLGTGTGNTIYFGEGSWLTVV.